The 23 T cell receptor beta chains listed next were all sequenced from one sample in a study of T-cell reconstitution after alpha-beta-depleted transplantation in children. TCRbeta library preparation incorporated unique molecular identifiers. One entry per CDR3 protein results from TCRdb running MiXCR on the PCR reads. The table shows nearly 200,000 distinct CDR3 sequences, with 5.5% to 7% occurring only once. This specimen was PBMCs, taken before TCRalphabeta/CD19-depleted stem cell transplant. All receptors come from a girl less than two years old with combined immunodeficiency, due to receive a stem cell transplant.

In its sample, this clonotype was seen many times. The V call is TRBV7-3, the J call TRBJ2-7; 7 bases agree with TRBD1. The trim removed 4 bases at V and 7 bases at J, leaving 22 bases unmatched. This CDR3 is built from 18 residues. Germline lookup yields CDR1 SGHTA and CDR2 FQGTGA. CDR3 sequence: CASSSTRLTTGRAEEQYF. CDR3 DNA sequence: TGTGCCAGCAGCTCAACTCGACTCACGACAGGGCGAGCGGAAGAGCAGTACTTC.

At least ten counts were recorded for this clonotype. The rearrangement links TRBV29-1 to TRBJ2-1, with TRBD2 matching 7 bases. The CDR3 runs 14 residues. CDR1 and CDR2 from the germline V gene are SQVTM and ANQGSEA. V shed 6 bases and J 3 bases; nucleotides not matched to a gene: 8. The CDR3 DNA reads as TGCAGCGTCCGTAGCTGGGGGGGCTACAATGAGCAGTTCTTC. Protein product: CSVRSWGGYNEQFF.

This clonotype was observed at least ten times. V gene TRBV7-2 combines with J gene TRBJ2-1, with TRBD2 as a possible D gene (6 bases). The CDR3 covers 15 residues. The V end lost 4 bases, the J end lost 4 bases, and 14 bases lay between the germline ends. Germline CDR1 and CDR2: SGHTA and FQGNSA. The CDR3 nucleotides are TGTGCCAGCAGCTCCTCGGTCGGGGGATACAATGAGCAGTTCTTC. Protein sequence: CASSSSVGGYNEQFF.

The sample holds a few counts of this clonotype. The genes are TRBV7-6 and TRBJ2-5; D ambiguous. Germline values: CDR1 SGHVS, CDR2 FNYEAQ. CDR3 length equals 14 residues. With 5 bases removed from V and 4 bases from J, the gap between germline ends came to 14 bases. The CDR3 reads CASSPVAAGETQYF. CDR3 bases: TGTGCCAGCAGCCCGGTAGCCGCAGGAGAGACCCAGTACTTC.

This clonotype was observed many times. The genes are TRBV5-1 and TRBJ2-1; 9 nucleotides align to TRBD2. J was trimmed by 5 bases and V by 0 bases; bases with no gene match: 12. The CDR3 contains 18 residues. Germline V gene data show CDR1 as SGHRS and CDR2 as YFSETQ. In nucleotides, the CDR3 is TGCGCCAGCAGCTTGGTAGGTAGCGGGAGATTGCCCGACAATGAGCAGTTCTTC. This translates into CASSLVGSGRLPDNEQFF.

The chain uses TRBV7-9 and TRBJ2-6; D ambiguous. The germline CDR1 and CDR2 sequences are SEHNR and FQNEAQ (reference sequence). V lost 1 base and J 0 bases, leaving 7 bases between the germline ends. The CDR3 covers 16 residues. The CDR3 DNA reads TGTGCCAGCAGCTTAGTTCAGGTCTCTGGGGCCAACGTCCTGACTTTC. Encoded protein: CASSLVQVSGANVLTF.

The chain employs TRBV12-3 or TRBV12-4 and TRBJ2-7; 11 nucleotides align to TRBD2. The CDR3 is 15 amino acids. The ends lost 5 bases at V and 4 bases at J; junction bases unmatched: 7. CDR3 region: CASSPDTSGGYEQYF. The CDR3 nucleotides read TGTGCCAGCAGTCCGGATACTAGCGGGGGATACGAGCAGTACTTC.

In its sample, this clonotype was seen a few times. The gene calls are TRBV7-9 and TRBJ2-7; 10 bases are a match to TRBD1. CDR1 SEHNR and CDR2 FQNEAQ come from the germline V gene (reference sequence). The CDR3 length is 15 residues. With V trimmed by 4 bases and J by 2 bases, 5 bases remained unmatched. CDR3 nucleotide sequence: TGTGCCAGCAGCTCCCGGGACAGGGGCCCCTACGAGCAGTACTTC. Amino acid sequence: CASSSRDRGPYEQYF. The full variable domain, rest sourced from reference TRBV7-9 and TRBJ2-7, is DTGVSQNPRHKITKRGQNVTFRCDPISEHNRLYWYRQTLGQGPEFLTYFQNEAQLEKSRLLSDRFSAERPKGSFSTLEIQRTEQGDSAMYLCASSSRDRGPYEQYFGPGTRLTVT.

CDR3 region: CSVETGTLMNTEAFF. The CDR3 nucleotides read TGCAGCGTTGAGACCGGGACACTGATGAACACTGAAGCTTTCTTT. The chain employs TRBV29-1 and TRBJ1-1, with D tentatively TRBD1 (6 bases). Germline CDR1 is SQVTM and CDR2 is ANQGSEA. The CDR3 sequence is 15 residues long. V lost 3 bases and J 0 bases, leaving 14 bases between the germline ends.

The V and J genes are TRBV7-2 and TRBJ2-7; 8 nucleotides line up with TRBD2. Trimming took 0 bases from V and 2 from J; bases not matched to a gene: 0. This CDR3 spans 14 amino acids. In germline, CDR1 is SGHTA, CDR2 FQGNSA. CDR3 nucleotide sequence: TGTGCCAGCAGCTTAGCGGGACTAGCCTACGAGCAGTACTTC. It encodes CASSLAGLAYEQYF.

This clonotype was observed a handful of times. The chain is built from TRBV12-3 or TRBV12-4 and TRBJ1-5, with 9 bases aligning to TRBD1. Trimming removed 6 bases from V and 0 bases from J; junction bases left unmatched: 9. This CDR3 has 17 residues. The CDR3: CASSPGQGAYSNQPQHF. CDR3 coding DNA: TGTGCCAGCAGCCCGGGACAGGGAGCCTATAGCAATCAGCCCCAGCATTTT.

The CDR3: CASISRGGSPGANVLTF. CDR3 bases: TGTGCCAGCATCTCCAGGGGGGGTTCCCCTGGGGCCAACGTCCTGACTTTC. V is TRBV6-2 or TRBV6-3 and J is TRBJ2-6, with D perhaps matching TRBD1 or TRBD2 (7 bases each). Germline lookup yields CDR1 MNHEY and CDR2 SVGEGT. V lost 7 bases and J 2 bases, leaving 18 bases between the germline ends. CDR3 length: 17 amino acids.

This clonotype was seen many times. V and J are TRBV4-3 and TRBJ1-1; TRBD1 is a possible D gene (5 bases). The ends were cut back, 4 bases at V and 6 bases at J, with 21 bases in the middle. In germline, CDR1 is LGHNA, CDR2 YSLEER. The CDR3 covers 16 residues. CDR3 sequence: CASSRGLDTVSPEAFF. CDR3 in DNA: TGCGCCAGCAGCCGGGGACTCGATACAGTTTCCCCTGAAGCTTTCTTT.

Many counts were recorded for this clonotype. The chain joins TRBV7-9 to TRBJ2-1, with 10 nucleotides matching TRBD1. CDR1 is SEHNR, CDR2 FQNEAQ, per germline (reference sequence). The CDR3 consists of 14 residues. V was clipped by 2 bases and J by 9 bases; unmatched bases: 4. CDR3 DNA: TGTGCCAGCAGCTTAAGACAGGGGGCCAGTGAGCAGTTCTTC. Translated: CASSLRQGASEQFF. The entire variable domain, with the rest obtained from reference TRBV7-9 and TRBJ2-1, is as follows: DTGVSQNPRHKITKRGQNVTFRCDPISEHNRLYWYRQTLGQGPEFLTYFQNEAQLEKSRLLSDRFSAERPKGSFSTLEIQRTEQGDSAMYLCASSLRQGASEQFFGPGTRLTVL.

This clonotype came up many times. The V and J genes are TRBV7-6 and TRBJ2-1; D unresolved. From germline, CDR1 is SGHVS and CDR2 FNYEAQ. The CDR3 contains 14 residues. Trimming removed 1 base at V and 10 bases at J, with 14 bases between. CDR3 bases: TGTGCCAGCAGCTTAGTAGGGTGGGCAGAAGAGCAGTTCTTC. Protein product: CASSLVGWAEEQFF. The full variable domain, its missing parts supplied by reference TRBV7-6 and TRBJ2-1, is GAGVSQSPRYKVTKRGQDVALRCDPISGHVSLYWYRQALGQGPEFLTYFNYEAQQDKSGLPNDRFSAERPEGSISTLTIQRTEQRDSAMYRCASSLVGWAEEQFFGPGTRLTVL.

The chain combines TRBV11-3 with TRBJ2-7; TRBD1 agrees at 9 bases. After removal of 3 bases from V and 5 bases from J, the junction contained 2 bases not matched to a gene. This CDR3 has 13 residues. CDR1 SGHNT and CDR2 YENEEA come from the germline V gene. For the CDR3, the DNA is TGTGCCAGCAGCTTTACAGGGGGCAACGAGCAGTACTTC. Its protein product is CASSFTGGNEQYF.

This clonotype has ten or more counts. The V gene is TRBV4-1, the J gene TRBJ1-4; D ambiguous. Germline assignment: CDR1 MGHRA and CDR2 YSYEKL. Trimming cost V 4 bases and J 3 bases, with 9 bases left between them. This CDR3 contains 14 residues. DNA for the CDR3: TGCGCCAGCAGCCTAGGGAGGGCTAATGAAAAACTGTTTTTT. It codes for CASSLGRANEKLFF.

This clonotype came up many times. The chain has TRBV29-1 and TRBJ2-7; 8 nucleotides agree with TRBD1. The CDR3 contains 13 residues. The V gene end was trimmed by 2 bases and the J gene end by 5 bases; junction bases not matched to a gene: 5. CDR1 SQVTM and CDR2 ANQGSEA come from the germline V gene. The CDR3 nucleotides read TGCAGCGTTGAACAGGGGGCCCCCCACGAGCAGTACTTC. Translating gives CSVEQGAPHEQYF.

There are many counts of this clonotype. The chain couples TRBV14 to TRBJ2-3; weak D call: TRBD1 (5 bases). The CDR3 is 17 amino acids. Germline lookup yields CDR1 SGHDN and CDR2 FVKESK. Trimming shortened V by 4 bases and J by 0 bases, and 17 bases separated the two germline ends. The DNA for the CDR3 is TGTGCCAGCAGCCCCTTACAGAACAGGATTAGCACAGATACGCAGTATTTT. It specifies CASSPLQNRISTDTQYF.

In this sample, this clonotype turned up many times. The chain is built from TRBV12-3 or TRBV12-4 and TRBJ2-7; tentatively, D is TRBD1 (6 bases). The V end lost 5 bases, the J end lost 0 bases, and 14 bases lay between the germline ends. The CDR3 runs to 15 residues. CDR3 in DNA: TGTGCCAGCAGTCCAAGACAGGAGTTCTCCTACGAGCAGTACTTC. This encodes CASSPRQEFSYEQYF.

This clonotype came up many times. The rearrangement links TRBV5-4 to TRBJ2-2; 12 bases line up with TRBD2. Per germline, CDR1 SGHNT and CDR2 YYREEE (reference sequence). The trim removed 6 bases at V and 2 bases at J, leaving 8 bases unmatched. There are 17 residues in the CDR3. The CDR3 sequence: CASTRLAGGYNTGELFF. Written as DNA, the CDR3 is TGTGCCAGCACCCGGCTAGCGGGAGGGTACAACACCGGGGAGCTGTTTTTT.

Concerning this clonotype itself: The junction differs from germline at one of its ends, possibly a read error. The V gene is TRBV20-1, the J gene TRBJ2-5; 9 bases agree with TRBD2. Per the germline V gene, CDR1 is DFQATT and CDR2 is SNEGSKA (reference sequence). CDR3 length: 16 amino acids. CDR3 loop: CCAREGLAGAQETQYF. In DNA form, the CDR3 reads TGCTGTGCTAGAGAGGGGTTAGCGGGAGCCCAAGAGACCCAGTACTTC.

The chain carries TRBV24-1 and TRBJ2-2; D unresolved. This CDR3 contains 15 residues. Trimming stripped 3 bases from V and 4 bases from J, with 11 bases between. From germline, CDR1 is KGHDR and CDR2 SFDVKD. For the CDR3, the DNA is TGTGCCACCAGTGATAAGCCCGGACGCACCGGGGAGCTGTTTTTT. This gives the protein CATSDKPGRTGELFF.